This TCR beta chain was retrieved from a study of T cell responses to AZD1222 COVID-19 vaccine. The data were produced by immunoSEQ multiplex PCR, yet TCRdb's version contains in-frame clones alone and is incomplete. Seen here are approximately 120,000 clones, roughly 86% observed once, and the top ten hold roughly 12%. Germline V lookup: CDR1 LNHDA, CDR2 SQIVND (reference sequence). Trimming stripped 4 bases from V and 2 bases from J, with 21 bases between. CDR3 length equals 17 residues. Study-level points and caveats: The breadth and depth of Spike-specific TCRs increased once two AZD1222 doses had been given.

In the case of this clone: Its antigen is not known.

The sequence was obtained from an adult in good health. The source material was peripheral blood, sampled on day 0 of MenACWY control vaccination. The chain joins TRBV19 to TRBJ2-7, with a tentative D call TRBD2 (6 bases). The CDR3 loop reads CASSTLGRDLGTYEQYF. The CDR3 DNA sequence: TGTGCCAGTAGTACCTTAGGTCGGGACTTGGGAACCTACGAGCAGTACTTC. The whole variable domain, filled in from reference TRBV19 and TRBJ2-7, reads DGGITQSPKYLFRKEGQNVTLSCEQNLNHDAMYWYRQDPGQGLRLIYYSQIVNDFQKGDIAEGYSVSREKKESFPLTVTSAQKNPTAFYLCASSTLGRDLGTYEQYFGPGTRLTVT.